The 26 T cell receptor beta chains in this list originate from one sample, sequenced in a study of blood T cells in healthy people across ages. A J-beta primer mix and a sample-barcoded 5' primer were used in a second PCR of about 6 to 12 cycles. TCRdb reanalysed the 5' RACE reads using MiXCR and keeps one entry per CDR3 protein. Of around 1,700,000 distinct CDR3 sequences in the sample, about 30% were seen once. The sequencing sample was made of blood. These TCRs come from a woman in her thirties in good health.

There are a few counts of this clonotype. The chain uses TRBV19 and TRBJ1-1; 9 nucleotides align to TRBD1. Germline values: CDR1 LNHDA, CDR2 SQIVND (reference sequence). The CDR3 covers 15 residues. Trimming removed 3 bases from V and 3 bases from J; junction bases left unmatched: 5. CDR3 protein: CASSIDRGKDTEAFF. CDR3 nucleotides: TGTGCCAGTAGTATCGACAGGGGGAAGGACACTGAAGCTTTCTTT.

The chain joins TRBV9 to TRBJ2-3; possibly TRBD2 for D (6 bases). CDR3 size: 16 residues. V lost 0 bases and J 1 base, leaving 12 bases between the germline ends. The germline V gene has CDR1 SGDLS and CDR2 YYNGEE. The CDR3 coding sequence is TGTGCCAGCAGCGTAGGTTGGGGGGAACGCACAGATACGCAGTATTTT. This sequence encodes CASSVGWGERTDTQYF.

The V call is TRBV4-1, the J call TRBJ2-1; tentatively, D is TRBD1 or TRBD2 (5 bases each). Germline CDR1 and CDR2: MGHRA and YSYEKL. Trimming left V 3 bases short and J 10 bases short, with 10 bases between. The CDR3 loop spans 12 amino acids. The CDR3 loop is CASSHQGTEQFF. DNA for the CDR3: TGCGCCAGCAGCCATCAAGGGACGGAGCAGTTCTTC.

The chain is built from TRBV7-3 and TRBJ1-6; 8 bases are a match to TRBD1. From germline, CDR1 is SGHTA and CDR2 FQGTGA. The trim removed 6 bases at V and 9 bases at J, leaving 10 bases unmatched. CDR3 length: 15 residues. CDR3 protein: CASSPGGQGSSPLHF. As DNA, the CDR3 is TGTGCCAGCAGTCCAGGGGGCCAGGGGAGTTCACCCCTCCACTTT.

V and J are TRBV18 and TRBJ2-5; 8 nucleotides agree with TRBD2. The CDR3 is made up of 12 amino acids. Germline V gene sequence: CDR1 KGHSH, CDR2 LQKENI. V trimming: 8 bases; J trimming: 6 bases; junction bases outside the gene matches: 5. The chain's CDR3 is CASPPGGKTQYF. CDR3 in DNA: TGTGCCAGCCCCCCGGGAGGGAAGACCCAGTACTTC.

The chain employs TRBV5-6 and TRBJ1-1; the match to TRBD1 covers 9 bases. The V and J ends lost 4 bases and 7 bases, in that order; junction bases with no gene match: 8. The CDR3 is 14 residues long. The germline V gene encodes CDR1 SGHDT and CDR2 YYEEEE. Here the CDR3 DNA reads TGTGCCAGCAGCGACTACAGGGGGCAGTTTGAAGCTTTCTTT. Translating it yields CASSDYRGQFEAFF.

The chain employs TRBV7-2 and TRBJ2-1; no firm D call. The CDR3 runs 13 residues. The ends were cut back, 0 bases at V and 6 bases at J, with 6 bases in the middle. Germline CDR1 SGHTA, CDR2 FQGNSA. The CDR3 nucleotides are TGTGCCAGCAGCTTAGCCCAGCGCAATGAGCAGTTCTTC. It encodes CASSLAQRNEQFF.

This clonotype has only a few counts. The chain employs TRBV4-1 and TRBJ1-2; no reliable D call. From germline, CDR1 is MGHRA and CDR2 YSYEKL. V lost 0 bases and J 2 bases, leaving 13 bases between the germline ends. This CDR3 comprises 16 residues. The CDR3 sequence is CASSQDLAGLNYGYTF. In DNA form, the CDR3 reads TGCGCCAGCAGCCAAGATCTGGCGGGGTTAAACTATGGCTACACCTTC.

This clonotype was recorded a few times. The chain joins TRBV11-2 to TRBJ2-1, with TRBD2 matching over 14 bases. Unmatched junction bases numbered 8, after V lost 5 bases and J lost 2 bases. The CDR3 spans 18 residues. The germline V gene has CDR1 SGHAT and CDR2 FQNNGV. CDR3 residues: CASSLRTSGRMTYNEQFF. As DNA, the CDR3 is TGTGCCAGCAGCCTCAGGACTAGCGGGAGGATGACCTACAATGAGCAGTTCTTC.

This clonotype has just a few counts. The V gene is TRBV12-5, the J gene TRBJ1-1, with TRBD1 as a possible D gene (6 bases). V dropped 4 bases and J dropped 7 bases, with 16 bases sitting between them. From germline, CDR1 is LGHNT and CDR2 FRNRAP. This CDR3 region has 14 residues. CDR3 loop: CASGCLGGAGEAFF. The CDR3 DNA follows: TGTGCTAGTGGTTGCCTAGGGGGAGCTGGTGAAGCTTTCTTT.

This clonotype has just one count. This chain connects TRBV20-1 to TRBJ2-3; TRBD2 matches 7 bases. CDR3 length: 16 amino acids. Trimming removed 6 bases from V and 5 bases from J; junction bases left unmatched: 17. CDR1 and CDR2 from the germline V gene are DFQATT and SNEGSKA (reference sequence). The CDR3 DNA reads TGCAGTGCCGCCGATTCAGCGGGGAGGGAAATAGATACGCAGTATTTT. Protein sequence: CSAADSAGREIDTQYF.

This chain uses TRBV14 with TRBJ2-4, with D hard to call. Between the trimmed V and J ends, which lost 0 bases and 7 bases, there was a span of 16 bases. Germline loops: CDR1 SGHDN, CDR2 FVKESK. This CDR3 has 16 residues. CDR3 sequence: CASSQDRNPPANIQYF. The CDR3 bases are TGTGCCAGCAGCCAAGATCGAAACCCCCCGGCGAACATTCAGTACTTC.

This clonotype was seen many times. This chain connects TRBV18 to TRBJ1-2; D is unclear. Deletions cut 4 bases from V and 4 bases from J, with 10 bases between. Germline V gene lookup returns CDR1 KGHSH and CDR2 LQKENI. CDR3 length: 13 amino acids. The chain's CDR3 is CASSLGEIYGYTF. CDR3 nucleotides: TGTGCCAGCTCACTTGGGGAGATCTATGGCTACACCTTC.

The V call is TRBV7-9, the J call TRBJ2-7; a possible D gene is TRBD1 (6 bases). V dropped 5 bases and J dropped 7 bases, with 24 bases sitting between them. This CDR3 is 16 amino acids long. Germline V gene data show CDR1 as SEHNR and CDR2 as FQNEAQ (reference sequence). CDR3 sequence: CASSGTGTASYNEQYF. In nucleotides, the CDR3 is TGTGCCAGCAGCGGCACAGGGACGGCATCCTACAATGAGCAGTACTTC.

A few counts support this clonotype. The chain combines TRBV24-1 with TRBJ1-1; no firm D call. CDR1 is KGHDR, CDR2 SFDVKD, per germline. There are 12 residues in the CDR3. Trimming removed 3 bases from V and 5 bases from J, with 6 bases in between. As DNA, the CDR3 is TGTGCCACCAGTGATACCGGGACTGAAGCTTTCTTT. This codes for CATSDTGTEAFF.

This clonotype appeared a few times. The V gene is TRBV12-5, the J gene TRBJ1-5, with 9 positions matching TRBD1. Germline CDR1 reads LGHNT; CDR2 reads FRNRAP. This CDR3 is built from 15 residues. Unmatched junction bases numbered 6, after V lost 6 bases and J lost 3 bases. The CDR3 protein is CASGLGTGYNQPQHF. The CDR3 DNA reads TGTGCTAGTGGCCTCGGGACAGGGTACAATCAGCCCCAGCATTTT.

Only a few counts were recorded for this clonotype. A clone one base away is much larger, so this may be a read error. The rearrangement links TRBV10-3 to TRBJ2-5; D gene ambiguous. The V gene's germline CDR1 is ENHRY and CDR2 SYGVKD. The CDR3 is 13 amino acids. Trimming cost V 0 bases and J 5 bases, with 7 bases left between them. CDR3 protein: CAISESERETQYF. The CDR3 nucleotides read TGTGCCATCAGTGAGTCGGAGAGGGAGACCCAGTACTTC.

This clonotype was seen a handful of times. The CDR3 nucleotides read TGCAGTGCGGGGACCCCGGGGGACAATGAGCAGTTCTTC. The encoded protein is CSAGTPGDNEQFF. The chain uses TRBV20-1 and TRBJ2-1; possibly TRBD2 for D (6 bases). Germline assignment: CDR1 DFQATT and CDR2 SNEGSKA (reference sequence). This CDR3 region has 13 residues. The ends were cut back, 6 bases at V and 5 bases at J, with 14 bases in the middle.

This clonotype came up once. V gene TRBV5-6 combines with J gene TRBJ1-6; D unclear. Germline CDR1 and CDR2: SGHDT and YYEEEE. This CDR3 has 14 amino acids. Trimming pared 2 bases from V and 7 bases from J, leaving 10 bases between. CDR3 sequence: CASSFVGANSPLHF. CDR3 coding DNA: TGTGCCAGCAGCTTTGTCGGCGCCAATTCACCCCTCCACTTT.

This clonotype has only a few counts. The junction differs from germline at one of its ends, possibly a read error. The rearrangement links TRBV24-1 to TRBJ2-7, with 8 bases matching TRBD1. This CDR3 comprises 13 residues. The germline V gene encodes CDR1 KGHDR and CDR2 SFDVKD. The CDR3 loop reads CVTSGQGLYEQYF. For the CDR3, the DNA is TGTGTCACCAGTGGACAGGGCCTCTACGAGCAGTACTTC.

This clonotype came up many times. V is TRBV7-9 and J is TRBJ1-2; possibly TRBD1 for D (6 bases). There are 16 residues in the CDR3. Germline loops: CDR1 SEHNR, CDR2 FQNEAQ (reference sequence). The V end was cut by 0 bases, the J end by 2 bases, with 13 bases between. For the CDR3, the DNA is TGTGCCAGCAGCTTAGCCCACCTGACAGGAAACTATGGCTACACCTTC. Its protein product is CASSLAHLTGNYGYTF.

The gene calls are TRBV10-3 and TRBJ2-3; perhaps TRBD2 as D (5 bases). Germline V gene lookup returns CDR1 ENHRY and CDR2 SYGVKD. The CDR3 covers 11 residues. V gave up 7 bases and J gave up 8 bases, with 10 bases separating them. CDR3 protein: CAITPAGTQYF. For the CDR3, the DNA is TGTGCCATCACCCCGGCGGGTACGCAGTATTTT.

This clonotype showed up many times. This chain joins TRBV18 and TRBJ2-7; 11 bases fit TRBD1. With 5 bases clipped from V and 6 bases from J, the junction kept 3 bases outside the gene matches. The germline V gene encodes CDR1 KGHSH and CDR2 LQKENI. The CDR3 runs to 13 residues. CDR3 protein: CASSTGTGGEQYF. The CDR3 region has the DNA TGTGCCAGCTCAACCGGGACAGGGGGCGAGCAGTACTTC.

This clonotype was seen at least ten times. V usage is TRBV7-9 and J usage is TRBJ2-1, with a tentative D call TRBD1 (5 bases). This CDR3 has 13 residues. Trimming removed 3 bases at V and 7 bases at J, with 10 bases between. Germline CDR1 SEHNR, CDR2 FQNEAQ (reference sequence). The CDR3 is CASSFTAGNEQFF. The CDR3 nucleotides are TGTGCCAGCAGCTTTACGGCAGGGAATGAGCAGTTCTTC.

The rearrangement links TRBV20-1 to TRBJ2-2, with a possible D match to TRBD2 (6 bases). Trimming removed 1 base at V and 3 bases at J, with 9 bases between. The CDR3 is 14 residues long. Per the germline V gene, CDR1 is DFQATT and CDR2 is SNEGSKA (reference sequence). The CDR3 sequence: CSARAEGHTGELFF. In nucleotides, the CDR3 is TGCAGTGCTAGAGCGGAGGGACACACCGGGGAGCTGTTTTTT.

This clonotype occurred many times. The V and J genes are TRBV20-1 and TRBJ2-6; D not certain. Germline assignment: CDR1 DFQATT and CDR2 SNEGSKA (reference sequence). V shed 7 bases and J shed 1 base, with 5 bases lying between them. The CDR3 is 12 residues long. CDR3 loop: CSVPSGANVLTF. In DNA form, the CDR3 reads TGCAGTGTGCCTTCTGGGGCCAACGTCCTGACTTTC.